This entry concerns a single TCR beta chain. The antigen is not known. The data are from a study of siplizumab effects on memory and regulatory T cells. Study conclusions and caveats: The study found that mappable alloreactive CD4+ clones averaged around 69% Treg-derived with siplizumab and around 25% in controls. Greater diversity than memory cells seemed evident in naive T cells, which also appeared to be major alloresponse contributors. The drug siplizumab significantly decreased the alloreactive sequences that could be traced to unstimulated CD4+ memory cells. Roughly 75-96% of proliferating CD4+ or CD8+ clones lacked a naive or memory phenotype that could be assigned.

The method was immunoSEQ multiplex PCR; TCRdb's version includes in-frame clones alone and lacks a portion of them. The sample includes roughly 75,000 clones, roughly 93% of them seen just once. This CDR3 has 15 amino acids. V gave up 3 bases and J gave up 9 bases, with 21 bases separating them. Germline-derived CDR1 and CDR2 are SGHNT and YYREEE (reference sequence). The rearrangement links TRBV5-4 to TRBJ2-5, with a weak D call TRBD2 (6 bases). This receptor was taken from a human donor in good health. Sequencing used CD8+ T cells sorted from blood. The CDR3 DNA is TGTGCCAGCAGCTCGGAGGAGGGGCTAATCGAGGCCCAGTACTTC. Encoded protein: CASSSEEGLIEAQYF.